A single sample gave rise to the 31 T cell receptor beta chains below, sequenced in a study of neoadjuvant nivolumab and ipilimumab in lung cancer. Using immunoSEQ multiplex PCR, the repertoire was profiled, and TCRdb retains in-frame clones only, with some absent. Of approximately 2,100 clones listed, around four fifths are singletons. This specimen was adjacent normal lung tissue, taken after neoadjuvant nivolumab, alone or with ipilimumab, at or shortly before surgery. All receptors derive from an adult with non-small cell lung cancer.

The gene calls are TRBV29-1 and TRBJ1-2; 8 bases are shared with TRBD1. The germline V gene encodes CDR1 SQVTM and CDR2 ANQGSEA. Trimming removed 5 bases from V and 8 bases from J; junction bases left unmatched: 13. This CDR3 contains 14 residues. This CDR3 reads CSVTKDREKGGYTF. In DNA form, the CDR3 reads TGCAGCGTTACTAAGGACAGGGAAAAAGGAGGCTACACCTTC.

For the CDR3, the DNA is TGTGCCTGGTCTCCCCTCAGCGAAAAACTGTTTTTT. Translating it yields CAWSPLSEKLFF. The chain couples TRBV30 to TRBJ1-4; D remains unclear. The CDR3 is made up of 12 amino acids. The V gene's germline CDR1 is GTSNPN and CDR2 SVGIG (reference sequence). V lost 5 bases and J 8 bases, leaving 12 bases between the germline ends.

This clone was seen only once. The chain uses TRBV7-3 and TRBJ2-7; TRBD2 is a possible D gene (6 bases). Germline CDR1 is SGHTA and CDR2 is FQGTGA. The CDR3 loop spans 13 amino acids. Trimming removed 5 bases from V and 5 bases from J, with 13 bases in between. CDR3 sequence (DNA): TGTGCCAGCAGCCCGCGGGGCGGGGACGAGCAGTACTTC. As protein: CASSPRGGDEQYF.

This clone appeared once. The genes are TRBV9 and TRBJ2-2; no clear D. Germline V gene data show CDR1 as SGDLS and CDR2 as YYNGEE. The ends were cut back, 0 bases at V and 2 bases at J, with 8 bases in the middle. The CDR3 is 15 amino acids. The CDR3 sequence is CASSVGDENTGELFF. DNA for the CDR3: TGTGCCAGCAGCGTAGGAGACGAAAACACCGGGGAGCTGTTTTTT.

V usage is TRBV15 and J usage is TRBJ1-5; D not resolved. CDR3 length equals 14 residues. V gave up 0 bases and J gave up 5 bases, with 8 bases separating them. The germline CDR1 and CDR2 sequences are LNHNV and YYDKDF (reference sequence). CDR3 coding DNA: TGTGCCACCAGCAGAGAGCGAGGTGATCAGCCCCAGCATTTT. It is translated as CATSRERGDQPQHF.

This chain links TRBV7-3 with TRBJ2-1; D is unclear. Germline CDR1 is SGHTA and CDR2 is FQGTGA. The CDR3 contains 11 residues. Trimming shortened V by 3 bases and J by 10 bases, and 7 bases separated the two germline ends. CDR3: CASSFGSEQFF. In DNA form, the CDR3 reads TGTGCCAGCAGCTTTGGTTCCGAGCAGTTCTTC. Full variable domain (remainder filled in from reference TRBV7-3 and TRBJ2-1): GAGVSQTPSNKVTEKGKYVELRCDPISGHTALYWYRQSLGQGPEFLIYFQGTGAADDSGLPNDRFFAVRPEGSVSTLKIQRTERGDSAVYLCASSFGSEQFFGPGTRLTVL.

This clone was observed a few times. The chain combines TRBV6-5 with TRBJ2-1; no clear D. Germline loops: CDR1 MNHEY, CDR2 SVGAGI. Trimming removed 6 bases at V and 8 bases at J, with 14 bases between. The CDR3 is 13 amino acids. In DNA form, the CDR3 reads TGTGCCAGCAGACCCGGGCCTGGGGATGAGCAGTTCTTC. It yields the protein CASRPGPGDEQFF.

The CDR3 region has the DNA TGTGCCAGCAGTTACTTCTCCGGGAGCTCCTACAATGAGCAGTTCTTC. This gives the protein CASSYFSGSSYNEQFF. The rearrangement joins TRBV6-5 to TRBJ2-1; the D gene is possibly TRBD2 (6 bases). CDR3 length equals 16 residues. The V and J ends lost 1 base and 0 bases respectively, with 10 bases between them. Per germline, CDR1 MNHEY and CDR2 SVGAGI.

The chain carries TRBV14 and TRBJ2-5, with D possibly TRBD1 on 6 matching bases. The CDR3 contains 18 residues. V lost 0 bases and J 2 bases, leaving 19 bases between the germline ends. Looked up from germline, CDR1 is SGHDN and CDR2 is FVKESK. CDR3 sequence (DNA): TGTGCCAGCAGCCAAGAAGGAAGGCAGACAGGAAAACAAGAGACCCAGTACTTC. Translated: CASSQEGRQTGKQETQYF. Looking up the rest from reference TRBV14 and TRBJ2-5 gives the full variable domain: EAGVTQFPSHSVIEKGQTVTLRCDPISGHDNLYWYRRVMGKEIKFLLHFVKESKQDESGMPNNRFLAERTGGTYSTLKVQPAELEDSGVYFCASSQEGRQTGKQETQYFGPGTRLLVL.

This clone was detected only a few times. The chain recombines TRBV6-1 with TRBJ2-7; 13 bases map to TRBD2. The CDR3 sequence is 13 residues long. J gave up 4 bases and V 7 bases, and 1 base lay outside the gene matches. Germline V CDR1 and CDR2: MNHNS, SASEGT. The CDR3 loop reads CASKLAGGYEQYF. CDR3 bases: TGTGCCAGCAAACTAGCGGGAGGGTACGAGCAGTACTTC.

This chain links TRBV10-3 with TRBJ1-1; 9 nucleotides agree with TRBD1. The CDR3 is 13 amino acids. CDR1 ENHRY and CDR2 SYGVKD come from the germline V gene. Losses at the gene ends were 6 bases for V and 5 bases for J; bases not matched to a gene: 4. The chain's CDR3 is CAISRDRETEAFF. CDR3 DNA sequence: TGTGCCATCAGCCGGGACAGGGAGACTGAAGCTTTCTTT.

This clone occurred once. The chain employs TRBV7-8 and TRBJ2-1, with 10 positions matching TRBD1. Trimming removed 3 bases from V and 10 bases from J; junction bases left unmatched: 6. The CDR3 has 14 amino acids. CDR1 SGHVS and CDR2 FQNEAQ come from the germline V gene. The CDR3 here is CASSFRQGAGEQFF. The CDR3, as DNA: TGTGCCAGCAGCTTTCGACAGGGGGCAGGAGAGCAGTTCTTC.

The chain employs TRBV4-2 and TRBJ2-2, with D unclear. The CDR3 length is 17 residues. Germline-derived CDR1 and CDR2 are LGHNA and YNFKEQ. The ends were cut back, 1 base at V and 2 bases at J, with 14 bases in the middle. In DNA form, the CDR3 reads TGTGCCAGCAGCCAAGGTTCCAGCGAAAAAAACACCGGGGAGCTGTTTTTT. Amino acid sequence: CASSQGSSEKNTGELFF.

The rearrangement links TRBV18 to TRBJ1-2, with D possibly TRBD1 on 5 matching bases. The CDR3 runs to 14 residues. Germline V gene sequence: CDR1 KGHSH, CDR2 LQKENI. Trimming left V 1 base short and J 6 bases short, with 12 bases between. The CDR3 region is CASSPQSGMDGYTF. The DNA of the CDR3 is TGTGCCAGCTCACCACAGTCAGGGATGGATGGCTACACCTTC.

The V gene is TRBV9, the J gene TRBJ2-3; 10 bases are shared with TRBD2. The CDR3 has 16 residues. Germline CDR1 and CDR2: SGDLS and YYNGEE. V shed 0 bases and J 2 bases; nucleotides not matched to a gene: 3. The CDR3 region has the DNA TGTGCCAGCAGCGTAGGGACTAGCGGTTACACAGATACGCAGTATTTT. This sequence encodes CASSVGTSGYTDTQYF.

The CDR3, as DNA: TGTGCCAGCAGTGAAGGTCCCAGGGTTGTTACGAATGAGCAGTTCTTC. As protein: CASSEGPRVVTNEQFF. V gene TRBV2 combines with J gene TRBJ2-1, with D perhaps matching TRBD1 (5 bases). V lost 1 base and J 7 bases, leaving 17 bases between the germline ends. The germline V gene has CDR1 SNHLY and CDR2 FYNNEI. This CDR3 spans 16 amino acids.

The V gene is TRBV5-1, the J gene TRBJ2-2; TRBD1 matches at 7 bases. Germline V lookup: CDR1 SGHRS, CDR2 YFSETQ. V was pared by 4 bases and J by 2 bases, with 5 bases of the junction left unmatched. This CDR3 spans 15 amino acids. CDR3 nucleotide sequence: TGCGCCAGCAGCCTCGGGACAGTAAACACCGGGGAGCTGTTTTTT. Translation: CASSLGTVNTGELFF.

The chain joins TRBV28 to TRBJ1-5, with a possible D match to TRBD1 (5 bases). There are 15 residues in the CDR3. The V end was cut by 2 bases, the J end by 5 bases, with 13 bases between. CDR1 is MDHEN, CDR2 SYDVKM, per germline. The chain's CDR3 is CASSLTPVRDQPQHF. The CDR3 DNA reads TGTGCCAGCAGTTTAACGCCGGTCAGGGATCAGCCCCAGCATTTT. Using reference TRBV28 and TRBJ1-5 for the parts outside the CDR3, the full variable domain is DVKVTQSSRYLVKRTGEKVFLECVQDMDHENMFWYRQDPGLGLRLIYFSYDVKMKEKGDIPEGYSVSREKKERFSLILESASTNQTSMYLCASSLTPVRDQPQHFGDGTRLSIL.

V gene TRBV7-6 combines with J gene TRBJ1-1, with unresolved D. From germline, CDR1 is SGHVS and CDR2 FNYEAQ. The CDR3 runs 14 residues. V gave up 1 base and J gave up 4 bases, with 10 bases separating them. The CDR3 loop is CASSLGLLGTEAFF. CDR3 in DNA: TGTGCCAGCAGCTTAGGACTACTCGGCACTGAAGCTTTCTTT.

This clone came up once. V gene TRBV19 combines with J gene TRBJ1-2, with 8 bases matching TRBD1. Germline CDR1 LNHDA, CDR2 SQIVND (reference sequence). Unmatched junction bases numbered 11, after V lost 6 bases and J lost 8 bases. This CDR3 contains 14 residues. CDR3 sequence: CASSPGGGLWGYTF. The CDR3 bases are TGTGCCAGTAGCCCAGGGGGCGGATTGTGGGGCTACACCTTC.

The chain has TRBV11-3 and TRBJ2-1, with 11 positions matching TRBD2. The CDR3 extends over 15 amino acids. Looked up from germline, CDR1 is SGHNT and CDR2 is YENEEA. Losses at the gene ends were 8 bases for V and 2 bases for J; bases not matched to a gene: 5. The CDR3 loop reads CASSTSGSTYNEQFF. The CDR3 nucleotides read TGTGCCAGCTCAACTAGCGGGAGTACCTACAATGAGCAGTTCTTC.

Only a few counts were recorded for this clone. This chain connects TRBV10-3 to TRBJ2-5; D is uncertain. The CDR3 sequence is 13 residues long. V lost 5 bases, J lost 3 bases, and 10 bases lay in between. From germline, CDR1 is ENHRY and CDR2 SYGVKD. CDR3 protein: CAISMRLEETQYF. In DNA, the CDR3 is TGTGCCATCAGTATGCGCCTAGAAGAGACCCAGTACTTC.

J is TRBJ2-7 and V is TRBV7-9; D is perhaps TRBD2 (6 bases). Trimming removed 3 bases at V and 6 bases at J, with 18 bases between. Germline V gene lookup returns CDR1 SEHNR and CDR2 FQNEAQ (reference sequence). The CDR3 extends over 15 amino acids. The DNA of the CDR3 is TGTGCCAGCAGCTTTCTTAGCGGAGCCGGTTCCGAGCAGTACTTC. It codes for CASSFLSGAGSEQYF.

The chain couples TRBV5-1 to TRBJ2-7; no reliable D call. The CDR3 contains 11 residues. The V end lost 3 bases, the J end lost 4 bases, and 5 bases lay between the germline ends. Germline CDR1 SGHRS, CDR2 YFSETQ. Written as DNA, the CDR3 is TGCGCCAGCAGCTCCGAATACGAGCAGTACTTC. It specifies CASSSEYEQYF.

This chain uses TRBV11-2 with TRBJ1-2; 8 positions agree with TRBD1. Germline-derived CDR1 and CDR2 are SGHAT and FQNNGV. This CDR3 region has 16 residues. With 0 bases clipped from V and 0 bases from J, the junction kept 3 bases outside the gene matches. The CDR3 DNA sequence: TGTGCCAGCAGCTTAGAGACGGACAGGGCTAACTATGGCTACACCTTC. This translates into CASSLETDRANYGYTF.

V usage is TRBV7-2 and J usage is TRBJ2-6; D may correspond to TRBD1 or TRBD2 (5 bases each). V was clipped by 0 bases and J by 2 bases, with 8 bases between them. This CDR3 contains 16 residues. Germline loops: CDR1 SGHTA, CDR2 FQGNSA. The CDR3: CASSLALGAGANVLTF. The DNA of the CDR3 is TGTGCCAGCAGCTTAGCGTTGGGGGCTGGGGCCAACGTCCTGACTTTC.

The V and J genes are TRBV11-3 and TRBJ2-7, with 8 bases matching TRBD1. The V segment lost 5 bases and the J segment 4 bases; nucleotides outside the gene matches: 4. The CDR3 sequence is 13 residues long. Germline lookup yields CDR1 SGHNT and CDR2 YENEEA. The CDR3 region is CASSGQGVYEQYF. The CDR3 coding sequence is TGTGCCAGCAGCGGACAGGGAGTGTACGAGCAGTACTTC.

This rearrangement joins TRBV9 to TRBJ2-1, with 12 bases identical to TRBD2. The trim removed 3 bases at V and 0 bases at J, leaving 10 bases unmatched. The CDR3 runs 19 residues. The germline CDR1 and CDR2 sequences are SGDLS and YYNGEE. CDR3 in amino acids: CASSGEWGLAGSSYNEQFF. CDR3 nucleotides: TGTGCCAGCAGCGGAGAATGGGGACTAGCGGGTAGCTCCTACAATGAGCAGTTCTTC. Drawing the rest from reference TRBV9 and TRBJ2-1, the complete variable domain is DSGVTQTPKHLITATGQRVTLRCSPRSGDLSVYWYQQSLDQGLQFLIQYYNGEERAKGNILERFSAQQFPDLHSELNLSSLELGDSALYFCASSGEWGLAGSSYNEQFFGPGTRLTVL.

The V and J genes are TRBV27 and TRBJ1-1, with D possibly matching TRBD1 (6 bases). In germline, CDR1 is MNHEY, CDR2 SMNVEV (reference sequence). V lost 3 bases, J lost 0 bases, and 14 bases lay in between. There are 16 residues in the CDR3. The CDR3 region is CASSFHGQTLNTEAFF. The CDR3 DNA reads as TGTGCCAGCAGTTTCCACGGACAGACGCTGAACACTGAAGCTTTCTTT.

The genes are TRBV27 and TRBJ2-2, with D unclear. The CDR3 has 13 amino acids. The V end lost 6 bases, the J end lost 1 base, and 6 bases lay between the germline ends. Germline assignment: CDR1 MNHEY and CDR2 SMNVEV (reference sequence). The CDR3 DNA reads as TGTGCCAGCAGCCTCATGAACACCGGGGAGCTGTTTTTT. As protein: CASSLMNTGELFF.

This rearrangement joins TRBV11-3 to TRBJ2-7; TRBD2 matches at 8 bases. The J segment lost 3 bases and the V segment lost 6 bases, leaving 10 bases of the junction unmatched. The germline V gene has CDR1 SGHNT and CDR2 YENEEA. This CDR3 is 15 amino acids long. In DNA, the CDR3 is TGTGCCAGCAGGGCTAGAAGCGGGAGTATCTACGAGCAGTACTTC. Its translation is CASRARSGSIYEQYF.